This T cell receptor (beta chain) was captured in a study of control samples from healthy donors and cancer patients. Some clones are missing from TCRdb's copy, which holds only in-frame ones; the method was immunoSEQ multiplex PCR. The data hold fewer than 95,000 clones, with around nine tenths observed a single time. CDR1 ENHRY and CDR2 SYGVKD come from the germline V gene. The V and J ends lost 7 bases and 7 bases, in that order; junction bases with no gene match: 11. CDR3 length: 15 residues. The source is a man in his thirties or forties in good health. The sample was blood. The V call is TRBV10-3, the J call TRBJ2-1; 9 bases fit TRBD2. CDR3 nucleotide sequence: TGTGCCATCAAATACGGCGGGGGGGCCGGGAATGAGCAGTTCTTC. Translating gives CAIKYGGGAGNEQFF.